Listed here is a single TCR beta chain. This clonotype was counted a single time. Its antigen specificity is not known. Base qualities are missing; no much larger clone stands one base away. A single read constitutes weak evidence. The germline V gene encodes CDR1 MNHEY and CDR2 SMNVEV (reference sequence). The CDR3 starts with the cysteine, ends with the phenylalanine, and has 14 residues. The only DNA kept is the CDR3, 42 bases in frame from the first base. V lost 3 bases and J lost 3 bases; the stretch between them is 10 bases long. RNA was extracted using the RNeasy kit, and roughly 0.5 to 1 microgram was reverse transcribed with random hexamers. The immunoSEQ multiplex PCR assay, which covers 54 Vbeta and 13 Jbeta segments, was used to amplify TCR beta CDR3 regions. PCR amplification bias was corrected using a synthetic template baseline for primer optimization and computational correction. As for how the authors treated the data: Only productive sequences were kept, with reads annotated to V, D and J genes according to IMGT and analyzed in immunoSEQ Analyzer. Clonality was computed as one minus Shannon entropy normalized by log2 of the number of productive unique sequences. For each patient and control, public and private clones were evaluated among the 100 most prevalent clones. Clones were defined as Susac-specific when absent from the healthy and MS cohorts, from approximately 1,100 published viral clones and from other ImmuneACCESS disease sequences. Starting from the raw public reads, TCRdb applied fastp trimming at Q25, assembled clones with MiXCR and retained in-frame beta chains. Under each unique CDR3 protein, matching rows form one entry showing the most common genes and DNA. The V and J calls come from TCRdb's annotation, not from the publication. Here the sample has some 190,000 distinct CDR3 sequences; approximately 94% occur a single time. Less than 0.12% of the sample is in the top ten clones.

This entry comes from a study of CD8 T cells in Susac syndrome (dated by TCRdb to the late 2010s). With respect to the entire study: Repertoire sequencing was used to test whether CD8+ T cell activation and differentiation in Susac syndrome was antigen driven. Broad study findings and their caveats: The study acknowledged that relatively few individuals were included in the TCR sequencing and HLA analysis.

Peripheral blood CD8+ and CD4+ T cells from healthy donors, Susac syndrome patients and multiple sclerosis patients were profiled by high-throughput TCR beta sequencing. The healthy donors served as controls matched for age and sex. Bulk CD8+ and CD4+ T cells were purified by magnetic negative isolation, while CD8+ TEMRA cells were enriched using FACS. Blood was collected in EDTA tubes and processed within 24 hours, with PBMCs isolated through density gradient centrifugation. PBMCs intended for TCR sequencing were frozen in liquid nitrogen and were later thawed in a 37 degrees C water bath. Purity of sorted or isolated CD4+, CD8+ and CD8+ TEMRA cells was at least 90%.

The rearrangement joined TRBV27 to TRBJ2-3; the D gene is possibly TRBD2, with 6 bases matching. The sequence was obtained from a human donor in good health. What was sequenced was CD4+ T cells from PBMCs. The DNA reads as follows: TGTGCCAGCAGTTTCTGGAGGGATACAGATACGCAGTATTTT. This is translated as CASSFWRDTDTQYF.